This T cell receptor (beta chain) appears in the sequencing data of a study of human T cells and chemical hapten exposure. The overall study: Patients had diphenylcyclopropenone applied to the scalp weekly throughout the approximately 25-week study.

Study-wide results and caveats: The donors suffered from alopecia, so their immune response may not match that of healthy people. Compared with pre-sensitization or healthy control sets, expanded TCRs clustered more.

The time point was: pre-sensitization, week 0. Treatment reported: therapeutic diphenylcyclopropenone sensitization with weekly scalp DPC. TCRdb reprocessed the RACE reads with MiXCR, giving one entry per CDR3 protein. This sample has tens of thousands of distinct CDR3 sequences, with around 10% found just once. To note about this clonotype: The antigen is unknown.

The material sequenced was whole blood, taken in connection with sensitization to the hapten diphenylcyclopropenone (DPC). This TCR was recovered from a woman between 40 and 55 years old with alopecia areata. Some clones in this sample may be carry-over from other donors' samples.

The CDR3 nucleotides read TGCGCCAGCAGCCTGCCGACCGCGAGCACTGAAGCTTTCTTT. Its translation is CASSLPTASTEAFF. J is TRBJ1-1 and V is TRBV4-1, with D unclear. V lost 4 bases, J lost 4 bases, and 13 bases lay in between. Germline V gene lookup returns CDR1 MGHRA and CDR2 YSYEKL. The CDR3 consists of 14 residues.